This record concerns one T cell receptor (beta chain) sequence. Its antigen remains unknown. Replicate PCRs run on sorted subsets employed approximately 0.2 ug DNA, approximately 30,000 T cell genomes. The assay was immunoSEQ multiplex PCR, and TCRdb's table has in-frame clones only and misses some. The sample includes approximately 2,000,000 clones, 90% to 95% of them seen just once. Naivety among CD8 cells was defined by CD45RO negativity and positive CCR7 selection, thereby excluding terminally differentiated effector memory CD45RA+ cells. The V segment lost 4 bases and the J segment 5 bases; nucleotides outside the gene matches: 14. CDR1 is GTSNPN and CDR2 is SVGIG in the germline V gene (reference sequence). The CDR3 has 15 residues. The sample comes from a study of shared clonotypes between healthy human individuals. Study-wide results and limits: Clonotype sharing across donors was expected to vary with sequencing depth. Sampling involved blood alone; tissue repertoires likely differ. Naive subsets, compared against memory subsets, generally had larger estimated richness values.

This chain links TRBV30 with TRBJ2-7; 7 bases fit TRBD1. This sequence originates from a man between 18 and 29 years old in good health. Some clones in this sample may be carry-over from other donors' samples. The sample taken for sequencing was naive CD8+ T cells from PBMCs. CDR3 bases: TGTGCCTGGACCTCGCGGACAGGATGGGGGAACGAGCAGTACTTC. Residues: CAWTSRTGWGNEQYF.